The rows below give T cell receptor beta chains drawn from one sample of a study of blood T cell repertoires in COVID-19. Data came from immunoSEQ multiplex PCR; TCRdb stores just in-frame clones and leaves some out. In the table there are 200,000 to 250,000 clones, around 86% of which are singletons. Material for sequencing was peripheral blood. Every receptor here comes from a woman in her 70s with COVID-19, enrolled during active disease. Both conserved end residues are part of each CDR3. Fields, in order: CDR3 DNA, CDR3 protein, D gene, J gene, V gene, clone size. The D gene is left open where the match is weak. The listing skips clone size in some rows; elsewhere it reads once, few, many or a size class.

TGCGCCAGCAGCTCCCTCGGGGGAGGGATGAACACCGGGGAGCTGTTTTTT,CASSSLGGGMNTGELFF,TRBD2,TRBJ2-2,TRBV5-1,.
TGTGCCAGCAGCCTCTCCGGGACAGCGTATAATTCACCCCTCCACTTT,CASSLSGTAYNSPLHF,TRBD1,TRBJ1-6,TRBV2,.
TGTGCCAGCAGGTACTACAGGGGTACCACTGAAGCTTTCTTT,CASRYYRGTTEAFF,TRBD1,TRBJ1-1,TRBV6-6,.
TGTGCCACCCGGGAGTCTTCGGGGTACACCGGGGAGCTGTTTTTT,CATRESSGYTGELFF,.,TRBJ2-2,TRBV11-1,.
TGCGCCAGCAATGGAGACAGGGGACACCCTTTTAGAGCCAACGTCCTGACTTTC,CASNGDRGHPFRANVLTF,TRBD1,TRBJ2-6,TRBV10-2,.
TGTGCCAGCAGTGGAGACGGGAACCAGCAGTTCTTC,CASSGDGNQQFF,.,TRBJ2-1,TRBV2,.
TGTGCCAGCAGTTTATGGCGACAGGGGACCTCCCACGAGCAGTACTTC,CASSLWRQGTSHEQYF,TRBD1,TRBJ2-7,TRBV28,.
TGTGCCAGCAGCTTTGAGAGGCCACCCCTCCACTTT,CASSFERPPLHF,.,TRBJ1-6,TRBV7-9,.
TGCAGTGCTAGTCTCGGGGAATCTAATGAAAAACTGTTTTTT,CSASLGESNEKLFF,.,TRBJ1-4,TRBV20-1,few
TGTGCCACCAGGGACGGACAGGGCCAAGAGACCCAGTACTTC,CATRDGQGQETQYF,TRBD1,TRBJ2-5,TRBV24-1,.
TGTGCCTGGAGCGAAAACCCGGGGAGAGCTTTCTTT,CAWSENPGRAFF,.,TRBJ1-1,TRBV30,.
TGCGCCAGCAGCTTGTCCACGGGAGGGGTGGTCTATGGCTACACCTTC,CASSLSTGGVVYGYTF,.,TRBJ1-2,TRBV5-1,.
TGTGCCAGCCAGCAGATTAGCGGGAGCCGGGGGGGCACCGGGGAGCTGTTTTTT,CASQQISGSRGGTGELFF,TRBD2,TRBJ2-2,TRBV7-3,few
TGTGCCAGCTCACCAGCCCAGGGGGCCCAGCCCCAGCATTTT,CASSPAQGAQPQHF,TRBD1,TRBJ1-5,TRBV18,once
TGTGCGCGACAGGGGTGGAGGGACACTGAAGCTTTCTTT,CARQGWRDTEAFF,TRBD1,TRBJ1-1,TRBV30,.
TGTGCCAGCAGCTTAAAACTGGGAGGGCCTGGGGATACGCAGTATTTT,CASSLKLGGPGDTQYF,TRBD2,TRBJ2-3,TRBV7-2,.
TGTGCCAGCAGTTACTCCCCACAGGGGCGCACTGAAGCTTTCTTT,CASSYSPQGRTEAFF,TRBD1,TRBJ1-1,TRBV6-5,few
TGCGCCAGCAGCCCCCGACAGTTAGCTAACTATGGCTACACCTTC,CASSPRQLANYGYTF,.,TRBJ1-2,TRBV4-3,.
TGCAGCGTCACGACAGGGAACAACTATGGCTACACCTTC,CSVTTGNNYGYTF,TRBD1,TRBJ1-2,TRBV29-1,.
TGCGCCAGCAGTGAGTCTGGAGGGACGAACTACGAGCAGTACTTC,CASSESGGTNYEQYF,.,TRBJ2-7,TRBV10-1,.
TGCGCCAGCAGCCTGATGGACAGTCTGGAGACCCAGTACTTC,CASSLMDSLETQYF,.,TRBJ2-5,TRBV5-1,.
TGTGCCAGCAGCCTCTTACAGGGTTCTGGAAACACCATATATTTT,CASSLLQGSGNTIYF,.,TRBJ1-3,TRBV7-9,.
TGTGCCAGCAGCTCCCTTTACGGGAGCTCCTACAATGAGCAGTTCTTC,CASSSLYGSSYNEQFF,.,TRBJ2-1,TRBV7-9,.
TGTGCCAGCTCACCCCAGTCTGTTACTAATGAAAAACTGTTTTTT,CASSPQSVTNEKLFF,.,TRBJ1-4,TRBV18,.
TGTGCCAGCAGCCCTAGGGGCGGGGCAGATAATTCACCCCTCCACTTT,CASSPRGGADNSPLHF,.,TRBJ1-6,TRBV3-1/TRBV3-2,.
TGTGCCAGCAGCTTAACTAGCGGGTACGAGCAGTACTTC,CASSLTSGYEQYF,TRBD2,TRBJ2-7,TRBV7-3,.
TGTGCCACCACCTCGACAGCGGGGAGGGGCGGCCAGCATTTT,CATTSTAGRGGQHF,.,TRBJ1-5,TRBV15,.
TGTGCCAGCAGTCCGGGGGGGCATAACTATGGCTACACCTTC,CASSPGGHNYGYTF,.,TRBJ1-2,TRBV28,.
TGTGCCAGTAGAAGGTTGGGACAGCCGAATGATGCAGATACGCAGTATTTT,CASRRLGQPNDADTQYF,TRBD1,TRBJ2-3,TRBV19,.
TGTGCCAGCAAGCCGGGCGGGAGTTCATACGAGCAGTACTTC,CASKPGGSSYEQYF,TRBD2,TRBJ2-7,TRBV6-5,.
TGTGCCAGCGGAAGCGGGGACTCCACAGATACGCAGTATTTT,CASGSGDSTDTQYF,TRBD2,TRBJ2-3,TRBV6-5,.
TGTGCCAGCAGCTGGGGGACTAGCGGGATCTCGGATACGCAGTATTTT,CASSWGTSGISDTQYF,TRBD2,TRBJ2-3,TRBV7-9,.
TGTGCCAGCAGTGAGGGGGAGGGGCGGGAGACCCAGTACTTC,CASSEGEGRETQYF,TRBD2,TRBJ2-5,TRBV2,.
TGTGCCAGCAGTTTTGTGCGCGGGAGGGGCAATGAGCAGTTCTTC,CASSFVRGRGNEQFF,TRBD2,TRBJ2-1,TRBV28,.
TGTGCCAGCAGCTTTGACAGTTCCGGTGAAGCTTTCTTT,CASSFDSSGEAFF,.,TRBJ1-1,TRBV7-9,.
TGTGCCAGCAACCCCAGCGGGGACTCCTACGAGCAGTACTTC,CASNPSGDSYEQYF,TRBD2,TRBJ2-7,TRBV6-2/TRBV6-3,.